A selection of T cell receptor beta chains follows, all from one sample in a study of cytomegalovirus exposure and HLA in healthy donors. The assay was immunoSEQ multiplex PCR, and TCRdb's table has in-frame clones only and misses some. The sample shows a few hundred thousand clones, 90% to 95% of them seen only once. Sequenced material: PBMCs. These receptors were taken from a woman under 30 in good health and CMV-seronegative. CDR3s include the opening cysteine and the closing phenylalanine or tryptophan. A D gene is named only where the DNA matches it firmly. Clone size is not always given. Where it is, it says once, few, many or a class for expanded clones.

clone_size: NA; j_call: TRBJ2-4; d_call: NA; v_call: TRBV6-1; cdr3_nt: TGTGCCAGCACCTCCAGGGGAGCCAAAAACATTCAGTACTTC; cdr3_aa: CASTSRGAKNIQYF
clone_size: NA; j_call: TRBJ2-7; d_call: TRBD2; v_call: TRBV7-3; cdr3_nt: TGTGCCAGCAGCCCTCTAGCGGGATCCTACGAGCAGTACTTC; cdr3_aa: CASSPLAGSYEQYF
clone_size: NA; j_call: TRBJ2-6; d_call: NA; v_call: TRBV30; cdr3_nt: TGTGCCTGGACCCAGGCGGCGGGGCTCGTTGGGGCCAACGTCCTGACTTTC; cdr3_aa: CAWTQAAGLVGANVLTF
clone_size: NA; j_call: TRBJ2-3; d_call: NA; v_call: TRBV2; cdr3_nt: TGTGCCAGGGCGGACAGAAACACAGATACGCAGTATTTT; cdr3_aa: CARADRNTDTQYF
clone_size: NA; j_call: TRBJ1-1; d_call: NA; v_call: TRBV28; cdr3_nt: TGTGCCAGCAGTCCAGACAGGCCGGAGAACACTGAAGCTTTCTTT; cdr3_aa: CASSPDRPENTEAFF
clone_size: NA; j_call: TRBJ2-7; d_call: NA; v_call: TRBV4-2; cdr3_nt: TGTGCCAGCAGCTCTGGGTACGGGGACTCTAGCTCCTACGAGCAGTACTTC; cdr3_aa: CASSSGYGDSSSYEQYF
clone_size: NA; j_call: TRBJ2-1; d_call: NA; v_call: TRBV7-6; cdr3_nt: TGTGCCAGCAGCTTAGGGTGGGGCACGGCTGTAAATGAGCAGTTCTTC; cdr3_aa: CASSLGWGTAVNEQFF
clone_size: NA; j_call: TRBJ2-7; d_call: TRBD1; v_call: TRBV7-9; cdr3_nt: TGTGCCAGCAGCGGGGGGACAGGAGCCTACGAGCAGTACTTC; cdr3_aa: CASSGGTGAYEQYF
clone_size: NA; j_call: TRBJ2-3; d_call: NA; v_call: TRBV7-3; cdr3_nt: TGTGCCAGCAGCCCGGGACTTTACACAGATACGCAGTATTTT; cdr3_aa: CASSPGLYTDTQYF
clone_size: few; j_call: TRBJ2-1; d_call: NA; v_call: TRBV5-4; cdr3_nt: TGTGCCAGCAGCTTGGCCTCGGGGGGCGCAGGATGGAATGAGCAGTTCTTC; cdr3_aa: CASSLASGGAGWNEQFF
clone_size: NA; j_call: TRBJ2-1; d_call: NA; v_call: TRBV9; cdr3_nt: TGTGCCAGCTCCGCACACCTGAACAATGAGCAGTTCTTC; cdr3_aa: CASSAHLNNEQFF
clone_size: NA; j_call: TRBJ1-5; d_call: NA; v_call: TRBV2; cdr3_nt: TGTGCCAGCAGAAACTACGGGGGGAATCAGCCCCAGCATTTT; cdr3_aa: CASRNYGGNQPQHF
clone_size: NA; j_call: TRBJ1-3; d_call: NA; v_call: TRBV6-1; cdr3_nt: TGTGCCAGCAGTGCCTTTTTTAGGGGGGGCGAAAACACCATATATTTT; cdr3_aa: CASSAFFRGGENTIYF
clone_size: NA; j_call: TRBJ2-1; d_call: NA; v_call: TRBV7-2; cdr3_nt: TGTGCCAGCAGCTTATTCAGTCGGGGAGAGCAGTTCTTC; cdr3_aa: CASSLFSRGEQFF
clone_size: NA; j_call: TRBJ2-7; d_call: NA; v_call: TRBV6-1; cdr3_nt: TGTGCCAGCCATGTGGGAGCAAGCTACGAGCAGTACTTC; cdr3_aa: CASHVGASYEQYF
clone_size: NA; j_call: TRBJ2-3; d_call: TRBD1; v_call: TRBV29-1; cdr3_nt: TGCAGCGTTGGGGACAGGGGAGAAGTGTCGCAGTATTTT; cdr3_aa: CSVGDRGEVSQYF
clone_size: NA; j_call: TRBJ2-1; d_call: NA; v_call: TRBV19; cdr3_nt: TGTGCCAGTGGGGTACAGGGAACCTACAATGAGCAGTTCTTC; cdr3_aa: CASGVQGTYNEQFF
clone_size: NA; j_call: TRBJ2-7; d_call: TRBD2; v_call: TRBV2; cdr3_nt: TGTGCCAGCACTAGCGGGAGGATCCACGAGCAGTACTTC; cdr3_aa: CASTSGRIHEQYF
clone_size: NA; j_call: TRBJ2-1; d_call: TRBD2; v_call: TRBV18; cdr3_nt: TGTGCCAGCTCACTAGGGACTAGTCGTAATGAGCAGTTCTTC; cdr3_aa: CASSLGTSRNEQFF
clone_size: NA; j_call: TRBJ1-1; d_call: NA; v_call: TRBV5-4; cdr3_nt: TGTGCCAGCAGTTGGAGGGGAACTGAAGCTTTCTTT; cdr3_aa: CASSWRGTEAFF
clone_size: NA; j_call: TRBJ2-3; d_call: TRBD2; v_call: TRBV7-9; cdr3_nt: TGTGCCAGCAGCTTGGGACTAACAAGCACAGATACGCAGTATTTT; cdr3_aa: CASSLGLTSTDTQYF
clone_size: NA; j_call: TRBJ2-1; d_call: NA; v_call: TRBV2; cdr3_nt: TGTGCCAGCAGTGTCAGTAATCCTTACAATGAGCAGTTCTTC; cdr3_aa: CASSVSNPYNEQFF
clone_size: NA; j_call: TRBJ2-3; d_call: TRBD2; v_call: TRBV2; cdr3_nt: TGTGCCAGCGAGACTAGCGGGAGGGCAGATACGCAGTATTTT; cdr3_aa: CASETSGRADTQYF
clone_size: NA; j_call: TRBJ2-1; d_call: TRBD2; v_call: TRBV9; cdr3_nt: TGTGCCAGCAGCCCCCTAGCGGACCCTTACAATGAGCAGTTCTTC; cdr3_aa: CASSPLADPYNEQFF
clone_size: NA; j_call: TRBJ1-3; d_call: TRBD1; v_call: TRBV27; cdr3_nt: TGTGCCAGCAGTCCCTACGCCGGGACAGGGGGGAACACCATATATTTT; cdr3_aa: CASSPYAGTGGNTIYF
clone_size: NA; j_call: TRBJ1-5; d_call: NA; v_call: TRBV6-6; cdr3_nt: TGTGCCAGCAGTGCGGCGGGGCCGGCGTATCAGCCCCAGCATTTT; cdr3_aa: CASSAAGPAYQPQHF
clone_size: NA; j_call: TRBJ1-1; d_call: NA; v_call: TRBV7-8; cdr3_nt: TGTGCCAGCAGCTTAGACGGGGGAGGGTTGGTTACTGAAGCTTTCTTT; cdr3_aa: CASSLDGGGLVTEAFF
clone_size: NA; j_call: TRBJ1-5; d_call: NA; v_call: TRBV30; cdr3_nt: TGTGCCTGGAGTGGAAGCGGAATTCAGCCCCAGCATTTT; cdr3_aa: CAWSGSGIQPQHF
clone_size: NA; j_call: TRBJ1-2; d_call: NA; v_call: TRBV7-9; cdr3_nt: TGTGCCAGCAGCCCCCCGGCGGTTCCGGGACAACTGAATGGCTACACCTTC; cdr3_aa: CASSPPAVPGQLNGYTF
clone_size: once; j_call: TRBJ2-7; d_call: NA; v_call: TRBV11-2; cdr3_nt: TGTGCCAGCAGCCCCGGACCGGGGGCCTACGAGCAGTACTTC; cdr3_aa: CASSPGPGAYEQYF
clone_size: NA; j_call: TRBJ1-2; d_call: NA; v_call: TRBV6-1; cdr3_nt: TGTGCCAGCAGTTACCGCGGGGGCTACACCTTC; cdr3_aa: CASSYRGGYTF
clone_size: NA; j_call: TRBJ2-2; d_call: NA; v_call: TRBV28; cdr3_nt: TGTGCCAGCAGTTTCTTTGGAGGGTCTGGGGAGCTGTTTTTT; cdr3_aa: CASSFFGGSGELFF
clone_size: NA; j_call: TRBJ1-2; d_call: NA; v_call: TRBV5-6; cdr3_nt: TGTGCCAGCAGCTTCCCAGGGACCTCGGGAGATGGCTACACCTTC; cdr3_aa: CASSFPGTSGDGYTF
clone_size: NA; j_call: TRBJ1-1; d_call: NA; v_call: TRBV5-1; cdr3_nt: TGCGCCAGCAGCTGGGGGCCGAACACTGAAGCTTTCTTT; cdr3_aa: CASSWGPNTEAFF
clone_size: once; j_call: TRBJ1-1; d_call: TRBD1; v_call: TRBV7-8; cdr3_nt: TGTGCCGGTTCCGGAGGCAGACAGGGGGCTGAAGCTTTCTTT; cdr3_aa: CAGSGGRQGAEAFF
clone_size: NA; j_call: TRBJ2-1; d_call: TRBD2; v_call: TRBV19; cdr3_nt: TGTGCCAGTAGTATGACTAGCGGGAGTTTAAATGAGCAGTTCTTC; cdr3_aa: CASSMTSGSLNEQFF
clone_size: NA; j_call: TRBJ2-1; d_call: NA; v_call: TRBV27; cdr3_nt: TGTGCCAGCACCTCCTGGGAGTCCCCGAGCTCCTACAATGAGCAGTTCTTC; cdr3_aa: CASTSWESPSSYNEQFF